This T cell receptor (beta chain) was recorded in a study of blood T cell repertoires in COVID-19. The overall study: COVID-19 samples collected from the United States, Italy and Spain covered acute and convalescent phases. The cDNA or gDNA used as material had been derived from T cells, B-cell-depleted T cells, or PBMCs.

CDR1 SGHRS and CDR2 YFSETQ come from the germline V gene. The ends were cut back, 0 bases at V and 2 bases at J, with 12 bases in the middle. The CDR3 covers 16 residues. Per the study methods: Estimated nucleated cell counts came from reference gene primer amplification. Sequenced by immunoSEQ multiplex PCR; TCRdb stores in-frame clones only, minus some. The V and J calls and clone size were taken over from that table, and D and trimming were inferred from the DNA. Among 150,000 to 200,000 clones, around nine tenths were seen once, and the ten largest hold 15% to 20%. The source of this sequence is a man aged 60-69 years with active or convalescent COVID-19. Sample: peripheral blood. The chain joins TRBV5-1 to TRBJ2-1; a possible D gene is TRBD2 (6 bases). The chain's CDR3 is CASSLAGAGTYNEQFF. CDR3 bases: TGCGCCAGCAGCTTGGCCGGGGCGGGAACCTACAATGAGCAGTTCTTC.